The next 10 T cell receptor beta chains were all read from a single sample in a study of read filtering for tumor transcriptome and immune sequencing. Molecular barcoded adaptors covering alpha/delta and beta/gamma chains were used on 400 to 450 ng RNA. TCRdb recomputed calls from the reads with MiXCR, one row per CDR3 protein. Of around 140,000 distinct CDR3 sequences listed, 13% are singletons. The source material was a population of CD138-negative cells sorted from bone marrow. Every receptor here comes from a donor at least 40 years old with multiple myeloma.

In this sample, this clonotype turned up many times. V gene TRBV5-5 combines with J gene TRBJ1-2; D gene ambiguous. Trimming stripped 5 bases from V and 3 bases from J, with 20 bases between. Germline assignment: CDR1 SGHKS and CDR2 YYEKEE (reference sequence). The CDR3 sequence is 16 residues long. CDR3 in DNA: TGTGCCAGCAGTACTGGGAGGCGCTTAGGGTACTATGGCTACACCTTC. This codes for CASSTGRRLGYYGYTF.

This clonotype showed up many times. The chain employs TRBV20-1 and TRBJ2-1, with D possibly being TRBD2 (6 bases). This CDR3 contains 14 residues. Trimming pared 6 bases from V and 3 bases from J, leaving 15 bases between. Germline V gene lookup returns CDR1 DFQATT and CDR2 SNEGSKA (reference sequence). The CDR3 DNA is TGCAGTGCCCCGGTGGAGGGAGGCTACAATGAGCAGTTCTTC. Its translation is CSAPVEGGYNEQFF.

Only a few counts were recorded for this clonotype. A much more abundant neighbour one base away suggests this may be a read error. The chain has TRBV9 and TRBJ2-5, with TRBD1 matching over 7 bases. This CDR3 comprises 14 residues. CDR1 and CDR2 (germline): SGDLS, YYNGEE. Trimming cost V 0 bases and J 14 bases; bases outside gene matches: 13. Written as DNA, the CDR3 is TGTGCCAGCAGCGTAGATGGAGTGGCGGACAGGCCTTACTTC. Encoded protein: CASSVDGVADRPYF.

Points on this clonotype: This may arise from a read error, as a much more abundant clone is one base away. The V gene is TRBV12-3 or TRBV12-4, the J gene TRBJ2-6; D not certain. V was trimmed by 8 bases and J by 2 bases, leaving 13 bases between them. CDR3 length: 15 amino acids. In DNA, the CDR3 is TGTGCCAGCGGCCGTCCGGATACTGGGGCCAACGTCCTGACTTTC. This encodes CASGRPDTGANVLTF.

The rearrangement uses TRBV19 and TRBJ2-3; no clear D gene. Between the trimmed V and J ends, which lost 5 bases and 4 bases, there was a span of 10 bases. This CDR3 is 13 amino acids long. Germline values: CDR1 LNHDA, CDR2 SQIVND (reference sequence). CDR3 protein: CASSEAGADTQYF. In DNA form, the CDR3 reads TGTGCCAGTAGTGAAGCTGGTGCAGATACGCAGTATTTT. Full variable domain (outside the CDR3, taken from reference TRBV19 and TRBJ2-3): DGGITQSPKYLFRKEGQNVTLSCEQNLNHDAMYWYRQDPGQGLRLIYYSQIVNDFQKGDIAEGYSVSREKKESFPLTVTSAQKNPTAFYLCASSEAGADTQYFGPGTRLTVL.

Notes on this clonotype: This sequence may be a read error, since a much larger clone differs from it by one base. The chain links TRBV3-1 to TRBJ2-7, with unresolved D. Germline assignment: CDR1 LGHDT and CDR2 YNNKEL (reference sequence). CDR3 length equals 14 residues. CDR3 amino acids: CASSQEVNSCEQYF. CDR3 DNA sequence: TGTGCCAGCAGCCAAGAGGTTAACTCCTGCGAGCAGTACTTC.

This clonotype was observed many times. The chain recombines TRBV29-1 with TRBJ1-5; 11 bases match TRBD1. The germline V gene encodes CDR1 SQVTM and CDR2 ANQGSEA. This CDR3 has 17 amino acids. V dropped 2 bases and J dropped 4; count of bases not matched to a gene: 10. CDR3 in DNA: TGCAGCGTTGAAAGAGGATTTGGGGACAGGGGGAATCAGCCCCAGCATTTT. Its translation is CSVERGFGDRGNQPQHF.

This clonotype was seen at least ten times. The chain is built from TRBV12-5 and TRBJ2-1; perhaps D is TRBD1 or TRBD2 (5 bases each). CDR1 and CDR2 (germline): LGHNT, FRNRAP. The length of the CDR3 is 15 residues. Trimming took 5 bases from V and 7 from J, leaving 18 bases between them. CDR3 in DNA: TGTGCTAGTGGTCCCAGGGAGCGGCACGTAAATGAGCAGTTCTTC. It yields the protein CASGPRERHVNEQFF.

This clonotype has ten or more counts. This chain uses TRBV6-5 with TRBJ1-2; D call uncertain. The CDR3 sequence is 14 residues long. Germline V gene data show CDR1 as MNHEY and CDR2 as SVGAGI. V was pared by 5 bases and J by 1 base, with 11 bases between. Here the CDR3 DNA reads TGTGCCAGCAGTCAGCAGCCCATTAACTATGGCTACACCTTC. This codes for CASSQQPINYGYTF.

This clonotype was observed many times. This chain links TRBV4-1 with TRBJ2-3; 9 bases align to TRBD2. The V and J ends lost 3 bases and 1 base, in that order; junction bases with no gene match: 20. Germline-derived CDR1 and CDR2 are MGHRA and YSYEKL. This CDR3 region has 21 residues. CDR3 DNA: TGCGCCAGCAGCCACAGAGGGAGCAGCGGGAGGACGTTACTCCGCACAGATACGCAGTATTTT. This codes for CASSHRGSSGRTLLRTDTQYF.